This T cell receptor beta chain comes out of a study of T-cell reconstitution after alpha-beta-depleted transplantation in children. Trimming removed 0 bases at V and 3 bases at J, with 12 bases between. The CDR3 contains 16 residues. The germline CDR1 and CDR2 sequences are ENHRY and SYGVKD. Using unique molecular identifiers, the investigators prepared the TCRbeta library. TCRdb ran MiXCR on the PCR reads and lists one entry per CDR3 protein. This sample has about 500,000 distinct CDR3 sequences, with around a third found just once. The sequence came from a human donor who donated a stem cell graft to a child with aplastic anemia. Here the sequenced sample was PBMCs from the stem cell graft donor, taken from the stem cell graft. The rearrangement joins TRBV10-3 to TRBJ2-1; D is possibly TRBD2 (5 bases). CDR3 DNA sequence: TGTGCCATCAGTGAGTCGATAGTAGCGTACTACAATGAGCAGTTCTTC. Translated, it gives CAISESIVAYYNEQFF.